This is a list of T cell receptor beta chains from one sample in a study of T cells in localized non-small cell lung cancer. Sequencing was performed with immunoSEQ multiplex PCR; in TCRdb, only in-frame clones are kept and a portion is missing. In the table there are some 3,500 clones, 42% of which are singletons. The starting material was lung tumor tissue, obtained before any cancer treatment. The receptor set was obtained from a male donor aged 60 or over with stage I lung adenocarcinoma. Both conserved end residues are part of each CDR3. The D gene is left open where the match is weak. Clone size is stated in some rows and not others, as once, few, many or a class when expanded.

TRBD1	TRBV19	few	TRBJ1-3	TGTGCCAGTAGACCGACAGGGAGTGGAAACACCATATATTTT	CASRPTGSGNTIYF
-	TRBV28	-	TRBJ1-1	TGTGCCAGCACTGGGACCGCCCCGGACACTGAAGCTTTCTTT	CASTGTAPDTEAFF
TRBD1	TRBV19	-	TRBJ1-2	TGTGCCAGTAGACCTGGGGAAGGGGGCTTTGTCTATGGCTACACCTTC	CASRPGEGGFVYGYTF
-	TRBV11-3	-	TRBJ2-6	TGTGCCAGCAGCTTGTCCGGGGTTCCTGGGGCCAACGTCCTGACTTTC	CASSLSGVPGANVLTF
TRBD1	TRBV6-8	-	TRBJ2-7	TGTGCCAGCAGTTTGAGCTGGACAGGGGGCTACGAGCAGTACTTC	CASSLSWTGGYEQYF
TRBD1	TRBV11-3	-	TRBJ1-4	TGTGCCAGCAGCCTTGGGCGAGGACAGGGCGAGGAAAAACTGTTTTTT	CASSLGRGQGEEKLFF
-	TRBV11-3	-	TRBJ1-2	TGTGCCAGCAGCTTATCTAGACCCCCAACGGGCTACACCTTC	CASSLSRPPTGYTF
-	TRBV7-6	-	TRBJ1-6	TGTGCCAGCAGCTCGTCGCCAGCCTCCTATAATTCACCCCTCCACTTT	CASSSSPASYNSPLHF
-	TRBV11-3	few	TRBJ1-6	TGTGCCAGCAGCCTGACAGGTGGTGTTTCACCCCTCCACTTT	CASSLTGGVSPLHF
-	TRBV15	once	TRBJ1-2	TGTGCCACCAGCAGAGATGTAGGGGACTATGGCTACACCTTC	CATSRDVGDYGYTF
-	TRBV7-2	medium-sized	TRBJ2-1	TGTGCCAGCAGTCGGATGGGTGGCGATGAGCAGTTCTTC	CASSRMGGDEQFF
-	TRBV28	-	TRBJ1-1	TGTGCCAGCAGTTTAAGGTGGGACACTGAAGCTTTCTTT	CASSLRWDTEAFF
TRBD1	TRBV18	few	TRBJ1-6	TGTGCCAGCTCAGGTGGACAGGAAGCACCCCTCCACTTT	CASSGGQEAPLHF
-	TRBV6-8	few	TRBJ2-3	TGTGCCAGCAGCCTCAACCAGGTCGATACGCAGTATTTT	CASSLNQVDTQYF
-	TRBV28	-	TRBJ1-5	TGTGCCAGCCAAGAAGATTTAAATCAGCCCCAGCATTTT	CASQEDLNQPQHF
-	TRBV18	-	TRBJ1-4	TGTGCCAGCTCACTCTCATCAACTAATGAAAAACTGTTTTTT	CASSLSSTNEKLFF
-	TRBV6-8	once	TRBJ2-3	TGTGCCAGCACCGAAGGGGCGGCCACAGATACGCAGTATTTT	CASTEGAATDTQYF
-	TRBV6-8	-	TRBJ1-2	TGTGCCAGCAGTTTAGTGGACGCCCGGTACTATGGCTACACCTTC	CASSLVDARYYGYTF
-	TRBV28	-	TRBJ2-2	TGTGCCAGCACTCGCTTCAGGGCCGGCGGGGAGCTGTTTTTT	CASTRFRAGGELFF
TRBD2	TRBV28	-	TRBJ2-1	TGTGCCAGCGGGACCGGGACTAACTATTACAATGAGCAGTTCTTC	CASGTGTNYYNEQFF
TRBD1	TRBV12-5	once	TRBJ2-5	TGTGCTAGTGACCAGACAGGGGAGCAAGAGACCCAGTACTTC	CASDQTGEQETQYF
TRBD1	TRBV28	-	TRBJ1-6	TGTGCCAGCAGTTCCTTGGACAGGGCGAATTCACCCCTCCACTTT	CASSSLDRANSPLHF
TRBD1	TRBV28	-	TRBJ2-1	TGTGCCAGCAGGAAGGACAGGGCCCACAATGAGCAGTTCTTC	CASRKDRAHNEQFF
-	TRBV9	-	TRBJ2-1	TGTGCCAGCAGCCCCGGTGGGGTAACGTACAATGAGCAGTTCTTC	CASSPGGVTYNEQFF
-	TRBV30	-	TRBJ2-1	TGTGCCTGGGCAAAGGACCCGGGCCCCTACAATGAGCAGTTCTTC	CAWAKDPGPYNEQFF
-	TRBV29-1	-	TRBJ1-3	TGCAGCGTTGTAAAGGACGGCTCTGGAAACACCATATATTTT	CSVVKDGSGNTIYF
TRBD1	TRBV11-3	-	TRBJ1-3	TGTGCCAGCAGCAGAGCCGGACAGGCCTCGGAAGGAAACACCATATATTTT	CASSRAGQASEGNTIYF
TRBD2	TRBV14	-	TRBJ2-1	TGTGCCAGCAGCCAGCTAAGTCGGGCTAGCGGGAGGAACAATGAGCAGTTCTTC	CASSQLSRASGRNNEQFF
TRBD2	TRBV6-8	few	TRBJ2-7	TGTGCCAGCTCACTAGCGGGCCAGTCCTACGAGCAGTACTTC	CASSLAGQSYEQYF
-	TRBV19	-	TRBJ2-6	TGTGCCAGTACCTTTGAGTCGAGACGGCTTATAGGTGGGGCCAACGTCCTGACTTTC	CASTFESRRLIGGANVLTF
TRBD2	TRBV28	-	TRBJ2-1	TGTGCCAGCACTCTGACTAGCGGGAGATGGGGTGAGCAGTTCTTC	CASTLTSGRWGEQFF
TRBD1	TRBV5-1	-	TRBJ2-1	TGCGCCAGCAGCTTGGCCGGGGGACAGGGGGCGAGGAATGAGCAGTTCTTC	CASSLAGGQGARNEQFF
TRBD2	TRBV11-3	medium-sized	TRBJ2-1	TGTGCCAGCAGCTTAGAGCCTAGCGGGTTTCATGAGCAGTTCTTC	CASSLEPSGFHEQFF
TRBD2	TRBV11-1	few	TRBJ2-1	TGTGCCAGCAGCTTAGTTGGGGGGGACAATGAGCAGTTCTTC	CASSLVGGDNEQFF
TRBD2	TRBV9	few	TRBJ2-1	TGTGCCAGCAGCAGTAGCGGGGGGGACAATGAGCAGTTCTTC	CASSSSGGDNEQFF
TRBD1	TRBV7-1	-	TRBJ1-5	TGTGCCAGCAGCCAAGAAGTCGTGGCAGGGGGGAGCAATCAGCCCCAGCATTTT	CASSQEVVAGGSNQPQHF
-	TRBV7-5	few	TRBJ2-5	TGTGCCAGCAGGGACGGACAGGGAAATCAAGAGACCCAGTACTTC	CASRDGQGNQETQYF
TRBD2	TRBV11-3	-	TRBJ2-7	TGTGCCAGCAGCTTTTTACCGGGACTAGCGGGAGGTTGGGAGCAGTACTTC	CASSFLPGLAGGWEQYF
-	TRBV6-8	medium-sized	TRBJ2-7	TGTGCCAGCAGCAACCCCGCGAACGAGCAGTACTTC	CASSNPANEQYF
TRBD2	TRBV30	-	TRBJ2-7	TGTGCCTGGAAGGTAGCGGGAGGTTCCTACGAGCAGTACTTC	CAWKVAGGSYEQYF
TRBD1	TRBV6-8	-	TRBJ1-6	TGTGCCAGCAGAGAAACCCCTCCCCGGTCGGGACAGGTGGGGGATATGAATTCACCCCTCCACTTT	CASRETPPRSGQVGDMNSPLHF
-	TRBV30	-	TRBJ2-7	TGTGCCTGGAGTGTACAGGGTGGCCTCCCCTACGAGCAGTACTTC	CAWSVQGGLPYEQYF
TRBD1	TRBV14	-	TRBJ2-1	TGTGCCAGCAGCCGGGGGACAGGGCAAGGGCAGTTCTTC	CASSRGTGQGQFF
-	TRBV25-1	-	TRBJ1-2	TGTGCCAGCAGTGACCCTGGACAGCTACGATACACCTTC	CASSDPGQLRYTF
-	TRBV14	-	TRBJ2-7	TGTGCCAGCAGCCCTCTGGGTTCTTCCTACGAGCAGTACTTC	CASSPLGSSYEQYF
TRBD1	TRBV6-8	-	TRBJ1-1	TGTGCCAGCAGTGCTTACAGGGGGCGCCTTGTCACTGAAGCTTTCTTT	CASSAYRGRLVTEAFF
TRBD1	TRBV30	-	TRBJ2-1	TGTGCCTGGAGTGGGATAGGGACAGCTTACAATGAGCAGTTCTTC	CAWSGIGTAYNEQFF
-	TRBV30	-	TRBJ1-1	TGTGCCTGGAGTGTAAGGAACATTGAAGCTTTCTTT	CAWSVRNIEAFF
-	TRBV11-3	few	TRBJ2-7	TGTGCCAGCAGCCAACAGGGTGGCGCCTACGAGCAGTACTTC	CASSQQGGAYEQYF
-	TRBV5-1	few	TRBJ2-3	TGCGCCAGCAGCTTGGACTGGTCCGGAGATACGCAGTATTTT	CASSLDWSGDTQYF
TRBD1	TRBV9	few	TRBJ1-6	TGTGCCAGCAGCGAGACAGGGACGCATTCACCCTTCCACTTT	CASSETGTHSPFHF
TRBD1	TRBV19	-	TRBJ2-4	TGTGCCAGTAGTCCTGGGACAGGGGGCGGGTCGGCCAAAAACATTCAGTACTTC	CASSPGTGGGSAKNIQYF
TRBD1	TRBV11-3	medium-sized	TRBJ2-2	TGTGCCAGCAGCATCAACAGGGGGCAGGCCGGGGAGCTGTTTTTT	CASSINRGQAGELFF
TRBD1	TRBV11-3	few	TRBJ2-7	TGTGCCAGCAGCGGGCCCCGGGACAGGGGCTACGAGCAGTACTTC	CASSGPRDRGYEQYF